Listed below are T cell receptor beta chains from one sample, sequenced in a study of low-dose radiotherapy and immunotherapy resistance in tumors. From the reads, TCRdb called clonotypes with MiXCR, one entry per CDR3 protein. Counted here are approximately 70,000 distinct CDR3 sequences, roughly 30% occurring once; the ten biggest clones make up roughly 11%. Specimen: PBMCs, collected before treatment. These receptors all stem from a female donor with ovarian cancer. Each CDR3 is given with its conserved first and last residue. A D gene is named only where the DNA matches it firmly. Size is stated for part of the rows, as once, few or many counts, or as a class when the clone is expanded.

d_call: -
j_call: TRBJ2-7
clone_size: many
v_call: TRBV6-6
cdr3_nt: TGTGCCAGCAGTTACTCGTTTCCCTGGCAGGATAGAGTAAGACCTCCCTACGAGCAGTACTTC
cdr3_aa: CASSYSFPWQDRVRPPYEQYF

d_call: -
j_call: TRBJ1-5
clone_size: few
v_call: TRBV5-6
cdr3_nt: TGTGCCAGCAGCTTTTACAGGGATAGCAATCAGCCCCAGCATTTT
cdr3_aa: CASSFYRDSNQPQHF

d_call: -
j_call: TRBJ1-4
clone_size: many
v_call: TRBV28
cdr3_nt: TGTGCCAGCAGTCTCCTGGCAACTAATGAAAAACTGTTTTTT
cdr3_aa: CASSLLATNEKLFF

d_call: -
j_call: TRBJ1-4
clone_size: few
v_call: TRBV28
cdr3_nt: TGTGCCAGTAGGGTTGGGAGTGAAAAACTGTTTTTT
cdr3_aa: CASRVGSEKLFF

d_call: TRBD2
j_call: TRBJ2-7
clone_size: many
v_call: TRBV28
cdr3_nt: TGTGCCAGCAGTGGGACTAGCGAGAACTCCTACGAGCAGTACTTC
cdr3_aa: CASSGTSENSYEQYF

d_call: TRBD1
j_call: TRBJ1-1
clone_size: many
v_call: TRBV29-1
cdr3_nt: TGCAGCGTGAGGACAGGGGAGAACACTGAAGCTTTCTTT
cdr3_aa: CSVRTGENTEAFF

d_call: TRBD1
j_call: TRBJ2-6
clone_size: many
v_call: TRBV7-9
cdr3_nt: TGTGCCAGCAGCACGTCGACAGGGAACTCTGGGGCCAACGTCCTGACTTTC
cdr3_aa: CASSTSTGNSGANVLTF

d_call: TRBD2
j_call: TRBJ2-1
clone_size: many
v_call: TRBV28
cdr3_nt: TGTGCCAGCAGTCTCGGGGGGGCGGGCAATGAGCAGTTCTTC
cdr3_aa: CASSLGGAGNEQFF

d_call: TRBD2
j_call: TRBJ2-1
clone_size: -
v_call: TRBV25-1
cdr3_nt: TGTGCCAGCACCCCCCCGGGGGGAGTCGCCTACAATGAGCAGTTCTTC
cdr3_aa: CASTPPGGVAYNEQFF

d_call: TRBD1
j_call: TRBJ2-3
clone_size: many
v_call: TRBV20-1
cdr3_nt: TGCAGTGCTGCCCCCGGGACAGGGTCCGTAGCAGGTACAGATACGCAGTATTTT
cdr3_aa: CSAAPGTGSVAGTDTQYF

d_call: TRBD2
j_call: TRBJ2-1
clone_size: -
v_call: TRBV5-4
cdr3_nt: TGTGCCAGCAGCCGAATCGGACTAGCGGGAGGCGATGAGCAGTTCTTC
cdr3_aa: CASSRIGLAGGDEQFF

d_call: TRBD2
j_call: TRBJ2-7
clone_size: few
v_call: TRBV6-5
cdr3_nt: TGTGCCAGCAGCCCGGGGACTAGCGGGAGAGTCCACGAGCAGTACTTC
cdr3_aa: CASSPGTSGRVHEQYF

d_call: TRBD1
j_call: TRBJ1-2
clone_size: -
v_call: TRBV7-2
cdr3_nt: TGTGCCAGCAGCTTAGGCCGGGACAGGGCTAACTATGGCTACACCTTC
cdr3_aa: CASSLGRDRANYGYTF

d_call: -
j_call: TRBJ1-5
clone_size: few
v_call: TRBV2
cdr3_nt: TGTGCCAGCAGTGTCTATAGCAATCAGCCCCAGCATTTT
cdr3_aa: CASSVYSNQPQHF

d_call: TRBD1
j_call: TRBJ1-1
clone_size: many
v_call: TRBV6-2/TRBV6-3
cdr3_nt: TGTGCCAGCAGCCAACAGGGGTACGGGACCGCTGAAGCTTTCTTT
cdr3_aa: CASSQQGYGTAEAFF

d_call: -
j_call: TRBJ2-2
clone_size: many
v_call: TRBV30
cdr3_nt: TGTGCCTGGAGCTCCTCTAGCGTGTCCGGGGAGCTGTTTTTT
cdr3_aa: CAWSSSSVSGELFF

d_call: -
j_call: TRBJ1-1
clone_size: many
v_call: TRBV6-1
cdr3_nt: TGTGCCAGCAGTGAGGGTTACGGCGGGACTGAAGCTTTCTTT
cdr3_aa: CASSEGYGGTEAFF

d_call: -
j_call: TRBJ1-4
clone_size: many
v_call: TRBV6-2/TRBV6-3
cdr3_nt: TGTGCCAGCAGTTACTCAGGACAGCCCAAGAATGAAAAACTGTTTTTT
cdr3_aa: CASSYSGQPKNEKLFF

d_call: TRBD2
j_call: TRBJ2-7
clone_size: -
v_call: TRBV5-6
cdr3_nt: TGTGCCAGCAGCCCGGGACTAGCGGGAAGATACGAGCAGTACTTC
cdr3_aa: CASSPGLAGRYEQYF